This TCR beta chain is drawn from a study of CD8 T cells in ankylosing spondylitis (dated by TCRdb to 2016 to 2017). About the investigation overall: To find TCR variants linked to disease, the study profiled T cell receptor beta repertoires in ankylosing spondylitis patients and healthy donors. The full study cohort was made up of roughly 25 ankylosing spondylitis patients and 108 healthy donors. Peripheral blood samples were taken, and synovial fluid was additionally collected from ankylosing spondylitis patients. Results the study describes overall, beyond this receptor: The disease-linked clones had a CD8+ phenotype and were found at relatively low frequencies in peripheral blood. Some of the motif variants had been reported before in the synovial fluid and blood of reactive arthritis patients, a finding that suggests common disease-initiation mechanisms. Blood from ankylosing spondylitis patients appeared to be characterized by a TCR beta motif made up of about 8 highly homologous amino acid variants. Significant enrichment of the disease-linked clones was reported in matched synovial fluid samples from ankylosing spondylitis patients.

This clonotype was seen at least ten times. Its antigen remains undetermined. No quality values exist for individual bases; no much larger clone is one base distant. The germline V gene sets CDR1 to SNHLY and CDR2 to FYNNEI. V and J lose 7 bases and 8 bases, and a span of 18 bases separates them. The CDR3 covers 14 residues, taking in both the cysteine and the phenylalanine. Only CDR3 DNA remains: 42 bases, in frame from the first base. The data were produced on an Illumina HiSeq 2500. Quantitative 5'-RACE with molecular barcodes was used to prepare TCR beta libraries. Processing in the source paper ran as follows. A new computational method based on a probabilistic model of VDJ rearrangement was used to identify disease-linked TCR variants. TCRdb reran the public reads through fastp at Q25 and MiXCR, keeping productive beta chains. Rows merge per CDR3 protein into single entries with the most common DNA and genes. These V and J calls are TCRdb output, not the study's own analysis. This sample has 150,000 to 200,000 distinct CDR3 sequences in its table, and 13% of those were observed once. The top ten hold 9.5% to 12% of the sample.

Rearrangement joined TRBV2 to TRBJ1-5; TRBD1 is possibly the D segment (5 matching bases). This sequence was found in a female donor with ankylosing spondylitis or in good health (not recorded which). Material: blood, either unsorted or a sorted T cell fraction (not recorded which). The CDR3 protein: CASTGTPNLKPQHF. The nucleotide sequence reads TGTGCCAGCACCGGGACGCCCAATTTAAAGCCCCAGCATTTT.